This T cell receptor beta chain was retrieved from a study of blood T cell repertoires in COVID-19. In the study overall: PBMCs, B-cell-depleted T cells, or T cells were the source of the cDNA or gDNA that made up the material.

As originally analysed: Estimation of nucleated cell counts was performed using reference gene primer amplification. Data came from immunoSEQ multiplex PCR; TCRdb stores just in-frame clones and leaves some out. D and trimming were read from the DNA, whereas the V and J calls and clone size are those reported in that table. Of about 360,000 clones detected, more than 85% appear once; the ten largest clones hold approximately 2.9%. The clonotype was recovered from a human donor in a cohort sampled during active COVID-19. The source material was peripheral blood.

The CDR3 bases are TGTGCCAGTAGTATCTCGATCGGTGGAAACACCATATATTTT. Translating gives CASSISIGGNTIYF. The chain employs TRBV19 and TRBJ1-3; the D is unclear. CDR1 and CDR2 from the germline V gene are LNHDA and SQIVND (reference sequence). V gave up 3 bases and J gave up 3 bases, with 9 bases separating them. CDR3 length: 14 residues.